This T cell receptor beta chain stems from a study of CD8+ T cells in alopecia areata. Sequencing templates came from extracted RNA that was reverse transcribed into cDNA. Using immunoSEQ multiplex PCR, the repertoire was profiled, and TCRdb retains in-frame clones only, with some absent. Of around 80,000 clones listed, around 54% are singletons. This CDR3 is 12 amino acids long. Germline V gene data show CDR1 as SQVTM and CDR2 as ANQGSEA. V lost 3 bases and J lost 5, with 7 bases in between. Sampling of alopecia areata patients yielded lesional scalp punch biopsies as well as peripheral blood. The chain is built from TRBV29-1 and TRBJ2-2; no clear D. Sequencing was carried out using NKG2D-high CD8+ T cells sorted from blood. This TCR was sampled from a human donor with alopecia areata. The CDR3 spells CSVDAGTGELFF. CDR3 nucleotide sequence: TGCAGCGTTGACGCCGGTACCGGGGAGCTGTTTTTT.